This T cell receptor (beta chain) emerged from a study of T-cell reconstitution after alpha-beta-depleted transplantation in children. This clonotype was observed a handful of times. The target antigen is unknown. The TCRbeta library was prepared with unique molecular identifiers. Using its own MiXCR run on the PCR reads, TCRdb lists one record per CDR3 protein. The sample carries 300,000 to 400,000 distinct CDR3 sequences, around 15% recorded once. V lost 1 base to trimming and J lost 8 bases, with 6 bases between them. This CDR3 comprises 11 residues. Germline V gene sequence: CDR1 MDHEN, CDR2 SYDVKM. Study-wide points: A year post-transplant, T-cell counts and diversity derived mostly from newly produced T cells. It was surviving recipient T cells and thymic progenitors that gave some patients high TCRbeta diversity at day 60. Reported findings indicate that, about two months after transplant, alpha-beta T cells came from several hundred expanded clones, which were derived from non-depleted graft cells.

V gene TRBV28 combines with J gene TRBJ2-7; no clear D gene. Sequencing used PBMCs, mostly from graft donor cells, obtained 360 days after TCRalphabeta/CD19-depleted stem cell transplant. This clonotype was sampled from a male patient between 2 and 10 years old who had a stem cell transplant for acute lymphoblastic leukemia, so the T cells may come from the graft donor. CDR3 in DNA: TGTGCCAGCAGTTTATTAGGGAAGCAGTACTTC. It specifies CASSLLGKQYF.